This T cell receptor beta chain was identified during a study of CD8 T cells in ankylosing spondylitis. The sample holds a few counts of this clonotype. Its matching antigen is unknown. Quantitative 5'-RACE with molecular barcodes produced the TCR beta libraries. MiXCR, run by TCRdb on the 5' RACE reads, gives a single entry per CDR3 protein. The sample lists over 400,000 distinct CDR3 sequences, roughly 26% occurring once. The study's findings and limits: Disease-associated clones were CD8+ and fairly uncommon in peripheral blood. What appeared characteristic of ankylosing spondylitis blood was a TCR beta motif of eight highly homologous variants.

The sequenced material came from blood, either unsorted or a sorted T cell fraction (not recorded which). This sequence originates from a male donor with ankylosing spondylitis.

The CDR3 is CSARSSSGLTFDEQFF. CDR3 DNA sequence: TGCAGTGCTAGATCCTCTAGCGGCCTCACGTTCGATGAGCAGTTCTTC. The rearrangement links TRBV20-1 to TRBJ2-1; 7 nucleotides align to TRBD2. Looked up from germline, CDR1 is DFQATT and CDR2 is SNEGSKA (reference sequence). The ends lost 2 bases at V and 8 bases at J; junction bases unmatched: 15. The CDR3 runs to 16 residues.